A single sample gave rise to the 7 T cell receptor beta chains below, sequenced in a study of T cell repertoires in cytomegalovirus infection. Via MiXCR, TCRdb re-called the reads, giving one row per CDR3 protein. The table has 550,000 to 850,000 distinct CDR3 sequences, roughly 36% seen once. No antigen is known for these receptors. Source: cultured PBMCs, taken from culture after CMV antigen stimulation. These receptors originate from a human donor in good health (CMV status not recorded). Some clones in this sample may be carry-over from other donors' samples.

The chain has TRBV29-1 and TRBJ2-7; D might be TRBD2 (5 bases). Trimming cost V 0 bases and J 6 bases, with 24 bases left between them. CDR3 size: 17 residues. Germline V CDR1 and CDR2: SQVTM, ANQGSEA. CDR3: CSVEDLGSEGSGTEQYF. DNA for the CDR3: TGCAGCGTTGAAGATCTCGGGTCCGAAGGCAGCGGTACCGAGCAGTACTTC.

V is TRBV7-6 and J is TRBJ2-5; weak D call: TRBD1 (6 bases). With 5 bases removed from V and 3 bases from J, the gap between germline ends came to 19 bases. The CDR3 is made up of 16 amino acids. Germline CDR1 is SGHVS and CDR2 is FNYEAQ. CDR3 region: CASSSGLRDTKETQYF. For the CDR3, the DNA is TGTGCCAGCAGCAGTGGGCTCCGGGACACCAAAGAGACCCAGTACTTC.

The chain carries TRBV4-3 and TRBJ2-7; D gene unclear. Germline V gene sequence: CDR1 LGHNA, CDR2 YSLEER. The CDR3 runs 13 residues. The V and J ends lost 6 bases and 2 bases respectively, with 11 bases between them. This CDR3 reads CASSRVLTYEQYF. The DNA of the CDR3 is TGCGCCAGCAGTCGGGTTCTTACCTACGAGCAGTACTTC.

This clonotype was detected many times. The gene calls are TRBV7-2 and TRBJ2-3; D may be TRBD2 (6 bases). From germline, CDR1 is SGHTA and CDR2 FQGNSA. The CDR3 is made up of 15 amino acids. Deletions cut 3 bases from V and 3 bases from J, with 13 bases between. Written as DNA, the CDR3 is TGTGCCAGCAGCTTCTGGGGGAGGACTACAGATACGCAGTATTTT. Translation gives CASSFWGRTTDTQYF. Complete variable domain (other parts from reference TRBV7-2 and TRBJ2-3): GAGVSQSPSNKVTEKGKDVELRCDPISGHTALYWYRQSLGQGLEFLIYFQGNSAPDKSGLPSDRFSAERTGGSVSTLTIQRTQQEDSAVYLCASSFWGRTTDTQYFGPGTRLTVL.

J is TRBJ1-3 and V is TRBV6-6; D is unresolved. The CDR3 extends over 14 amino acids. V was trimmed by 6 bases and J by 8 bases, leaving 17 bases between them. Germline CDR1 reads MNHNY; CDR2 reads SVGAGI (reference sequence). CDR3: CASRHLTAGDTIYF. The DNA for the CDR3 is TGTGCCAGCAGACACCTGACTGCTGGGGACACCATATATTTT.

The sample holds a few counts of this clonotype. This chain joins TRBV15 and TRBJ2-4; D may be TRBD2 (6 bases). V was pared by 5 bases and J by 2 bases, with 22 bases between. The CDR3 runs to 18 residues. CDR1 is LNHNV, CDR2 YYDKDF, per germline (reference sequence). CDR3 sequence reads: CATSPRTSRGGPKNIQYF. The CDR3 coding sequence is TGTGCCACCAGCCCCCGCACGTCTCGGGGAGGACCCAAAAACATTCAGTACTTC.

J is TRBJ2-1 and V is TRBV6-2 or TRBV6-3; TRBD2 matches at 7 bases. There are 16 residues in the CDR3. Looked up from germline, CDR1 is MNHEY and CDR2 is SVGEGT. J gave up 3 bases and V 3 bases, and 8 bases lay outside the gene matches. Written as DNA, the CDR3 is TGTGCCAGCAGTTATTTTCGGCGGGAGTTCTACAATGAGCAGTTCTTC. It encodes CASSYFRREFYNEQFF.